These 30 T cell receptor beta chains were sequenced from one sample in a study of T cells after yellow fever vaccination. TCRdb redid the calling of the 5' RACE reads with MiXCR, one entry per CDR3 protein. Of 300,000 or so distinct CDR3 sequences listed, roughly 13% are singletons. The starting material was CD4+ T cells sorted from PBMCs, obtained 45 days after the yellow fever booster vaccination. All receptors derive from a man in his thirties or forties who received the YFV17D yellow fever vaccine.

The CDR3 DNA reads TGCAGTGCTAGAGATCGACTAGCGGGTTACAATGAGCAGTTCTTC. Translating gives CSARDRLAGYNEQFF. This chain connects TRBV20-1 to TRBJ2-1, with 10 nucleotides matching TRBD2. CDR1 is DFQATT and CDR2 is SNEGSKA in the germline V gene (reference sequence). Unmatched junction bases numbered 3, after V lost 0 bases and J lost 4 bases. CDR3 length: 15 amino acids.

The rearrangement uses TRBV5-1 and TRBJ2-5; D uncertain. The germline CDR1 and CDR2 sequences are SGHRS and YFSETQ. V lost 5 bases and J 5 bases, leaving 10 bases between the germline ends. This CDR3 region has 12 residues. In DNA form, the CDR3 reads TGCGCCAGCAGTCAACCTCATGAGACCCAGTACTTC. It specifies CASSQPHETQYF.

This clonotype was seen a handful of times. CDR3: CASSPPRGDGAKNIQYF. Here the CDR3 DNA reads TGTGCCAGCTCACCACCACGCGGGGATGGTGCCAAAAACATTCAGTACTTC. The chain links TRBV18 to TRBJ2-4, with a tentative D call TRBD2 (6 bases). The germline V and J ends were trimmed by 0 bases and 1 base, with 13 bases remaining between them. This CDR3 is 17 amino acids long. Germline values: CDR1 KGHSH, CDR2 LQKENI.

This clonotype came up a few times. The V and J genes are TRBV11-2 and TRBJ1-2, with no clear D. V was clipped by 3 bases and J by 2 bases, with 13 bases between them. Germline CDR1 reads SGHAT; CDR2 reads FQNNGV. The CDR3 contains 15 residues. CDR3 nucleotide sequence: TGTGCCAGCAGCTTGGCACCGACTGGAAACTATGGCTACACCTTC. Amino acid sequence: CASSLAPTGNYGYTF.

This clonotype was recorded a few times. This chain links TRBV20-1 with TRBJ1-4, with no clear D. The V and J ends lost 3 bases and 5 bases respectively, with 16 bases between them. Germline V gives CDR1 DFQATT, CDR2 SNEGSKA (reference sequence). The CDR3 has 15 amino acids. In DNA, the CDR3 is TGCAGTGCTAGGCCTCCCAGTGGTTGGAATGAAAAACTGTTTTTT. This codes for CSARPPSGWNEKLFF.

This clonotype was seen a handful of times. The CDR3 here is CASSQTPGLEAFF. For the CDR3, the DNA is TGTGCCAGCAGCCAAACCCCAGGCCTTGAAGCTTTCTTT. The J gene is TRBJ1-1, the V gene TRBV6-4; no reliable D call. This CDR3 comprises 13 residues. Per germline, CDR1 MRHNA and CDR2 SNTAGT. Trimming took off 6 bases at V and 7 bases at J, with 15 bases between the two ends.

Of note for this clonotype: Possible read error: a much larger clone is one base away. V is TRBV2 and J is TRBJ1-5; perhaps TRBD1 as D (5 bases). The V end lost 1 base, the J end lost 11 bases, and 12 bases lay between the germline ends. Per germline, CDR1 SNHLY and CDR2 FYNNEI. The CDR3 is 13 amino acids. CDR3 sequence: CASSEGTWIAQHF. The CDR3 region has the DNA TGTGCCAGCAGTGAAGGGACATGGATTGCCCAGCATTTT.

This clonotype turned up a few times. The chain links TRBV10-3 to TRBJ2-7; D not certain. The CDR3 totals 12 residues. Germline values: CDR1 ENHRY, CDR2 SYGVKD. The ends were cut back, 4 bases at V and 5 bases at J, with 9 bases in the middle. For the CDR3, the DNA is TGTGCCATCAGTGTGAGTGTCCACGAGCAGTACTTC. Residues: CAISVSVHEQYF.

CDR3 protein: CASSYSRGVDNEQFF. The CDR3 DNA reads as TGTGCCAGCAGTTACTCGCGGGGGGTTGACAATGAGCAGTTCTTC. The J gene is TRBJ2-1, the V gene TRBV6-5; 8 bases fit TRBD2. In germline, CDR1 is MNHEY, CDR2 SVGAGI. The V gene end was trimmed by 0 bases and the J gene end by 5 bases; junction bases not matched to a gene: 3. The CDR3 covers 15 residues.

The chain links TRBV20-1 to TRBJ1-6, with D possibly being TRBD1 (6 bases). Trimming removed 5 bases at V and 8 bases at J, with 22 bases between. This CDR3 region has 16 residues. Germline assignment: CDR1 DFQATT and CDR2 SNEGSKA (reference sequence). The DNA of the CDR3 is TGCAGTGCTGAGACCATACAGGGTCCCGACCATTCACCCCTCCACTTT. As protein: CSAETIQGPDHSPLHF.

The table lists this clonotype with a few counts. J is TRBJ2-7 and V is TRBV5-1; perhaps TRBD1 as D (6 bases). Germline V gives CDR1 SGHRS, CDR2 YFSETQ. Trimming took 4 bases from V and 2 from J, leaving 19 bases between them. The CDR3 runs 16 residues. The CDR3 sequence is CASSTRPGEITYEQYF. The CDR3 region has the DNA TGCGCCAGCAGCACCCGCCCAGGGGAGATTACCTACGAGCAGTACTTC. The full variable domain, completed using reference TRBV5-1 and TRBJ2-7, is KAGVTQTPRYLIKTRGQQVTLSCSPISGHRSVSWYQQTPGQGLQFLFEYFSETQRNKGNFPGRFSGRQFSNSRSEMNVSTLELGDSALYLCASSTRPGEITYEQYFGPGTRLTVT.

This sequence joins TRBV10-3 and TRBJ2-7, with 8 bases aligning to TRBD1. The germline gives CDR1 ENHRY, CDR2 SYGVKD. V dropped 8 bases and J dropped 0; count of bases not matched to a gene: 6. The CDR3 spans 14 residues. The CDR3: CAIQGASSSYEQYF. The DNA of the CDR3 is TGTGCCATCCAGGGGGCGAGTAGCTCCTACGAGCAGTACTTC.

The gene calls are TRBV2 and TRBJ2-7; 10 bases map to TRBD2. Per germline, CDR1 SNHLY and CDR2 FYNNEI. J lost 1 base, V lost 6 bases, and 6 bases had no gene match. This CDR3 region has 15 residues. CDR3: CASSSSGRGSYEQYF. CDR3 nucleotides: TGTGCCAGCAGCTCTAGCGGGAGAGGATCCTACGAGCAGTACTTC.

This chain uses TRBV5-1 with TRBJ2-7; D is unclear. Germline V gene sequence: CDR1 SGHRS, CDR2 YFSETQ. This CDR3 is 12 amino acids long. V shed 4 bases and J shed 6 bases, with 11 bases lying between them. In DNA form, the CDR3 reads TGCGCCAGCAGCCCGCACACATCCGAGCAGTACTTC. Protein sequence: CASSPHTSEQYF. Full variable domain (rest looked up from reference TRBV5-1 and TRBJ2-7): KAGVTQTPRYLIKTRGQQVTLSCSPISGHRSVSWYQQTPGQGLQFLFEYFSETQRNKGNFPGRFSGRQFSNSRSEMNVSTLELGDSALYLCASSPHTSEQYFGPGTRLTVT.

This clonotype was counted a few times. A junction end diverges from the germline sequence, so it may reflect a read error. This chain links TRBV12-3 or TRBV12-4 with TRBJ2-1; 12 positions agree with TRBD2. The CDR3 runs 17 residues. CDR3 sequence (DNA): TGTGCCAGCATTTTAGAAGCTAGCGGGAGGGCCCTCAATGAGCAGTTCTTC. Protein: CASILEASGRALNEQFF.

This clonotype was observed a few times. The rearrangement joins TRBV20-1 to TRBJ2-2; TRBD1 aligns across 10 bases. With 5 bases clipped from V and 6 bases from J, the junction kept 0 bases outside the gene matches. Germline lookup yields CDR1 DFQATT and CDR2 SNEGSKA (reference sequence). The CDR3 length is 12 residues. The CDR3 region has the DNA TGCAGTGCTGGACAGGGGGCCGGGGAGCTGTTTTTT. As protein: CSAGQGAGELFF.

There are a few counts of this clonotype. The chain carries TRBV5-6 and TRBJ2-5; weak D call: TRBD2 (5 bases). V lost 5 bases to trimming and J lost 8 bases, with 13 bases between them. Germline V gene data show CDR1 as SGHDT and CDR2 as YYEEEE. This CDR3 comprises 12 residues. The CDR3 loop reads CASSPGGRTQYF. CDR3 bases: TGTGCCAGCAGTCCCGGAGGCCGTACCCAGTACTTC.

The chain has TRBV19 and TRBJ2-3; 8 bases are shared with TRBD2. The germline V gene encodes CDR1 LNHDA and CDR2 SQIVND (reference sequence). With 5 bases clipped from V and 6 bases from J, the junction kept 10 bases outside the gene matches. CDR3 length: 15 amino acids. The CDR3: CASSPPGLVRDTQYF. Here the CDR3 DNA reads TGTGCCAGTAGTCCCCCGGGACTAGTACGTGATACGCAGTATTTT.

The chain uses TRBV21-1 and TRBJ2-7; TRBD1 was called by the table and not checked on the DNA. TRBV21-1 has pseudogene status. The CDR3 is 12 amino acids. The CDR3 is CASSSPGKQQYF. The CDR3 DNA sequence: TGTGCCAGCAGCTCCCCGGGGAAACAGCAGTACTTC.

The CDR3 loop is CASRTSSLYEQYF. The CDR3 DNA follows: TGTGCCAGCAGAACTAGCAGCCTCTACGAGCAGTACTTC. This chain uses TRBV12-3 or TRBV12-4 with TRBJ2-7; D is perhaps TRBD2 (6 bases). With 6 bases removed from V and 3 bases from J, the gap between germline ends came to 12 bases. The CDR3 extends over 13 amino acids.

This clonotype was counted between two and nine times. CDR3 DNA sequence: TGCAGCGTTGAAGGTCCTAGCGGGGAGACCCAGTACTTC. Its protein product is CSVEGPSGETQYF. The chain employs TRBV29-1 and TRBJ2-5; TRBD2 agrees at 8 bases. The CDR3 has 13 amino acids. In germline, CDR1 is SQVTM, CDR2 ANQGSEA. The junction had 3 bases not matched to a gene; V was cut back by 1 base and J by 5 bases.

V usage is TRBV7-2 and J usage is TRBJ2-6, with TRBD2 as a possible D gene (5 bases). This CDR3 comprises 14 residues. Deletions cut 5 bases from V and 9 bases from J, with 14 bases between. Germline V lookup: CDR1 SGHTA, CDR2 FQGNSA. Here the CDR3 DNA reads TGTGCCAGCAGCCCCGGAGGCCCGGTCAACGTCCTGACTTTC. As protein: CASSPGGPVNVLTF.

The genes are TRBV20-1 and TRBJ2-1; D gene uncertain. Germline loops: CDR1 DFQATT, CDR2 SNEGSKA (reference sequence). The CDR3 runs 16 residues. V was clipped by 4 bases and J by 4 bases, with 20 bases between them. DNA for the CDR3: TGCAGTGCTATTTTTATTCTCCCTGACACTTACAATGAGCAGTTCTTC. The encoded protein is CSAIFILPDTYNEQFF.

This clonotype was found many times. The V and J genes are TRBV29-1 and TRBJ2-1, with 9 positions matching TRBD1. The junction had 3 bases not matched to a gene; V was cut back by 6 bases and J by 3 bases. Germline V gives CDR1 SQVTM, CDR2 ANQGSEA. The CDR3 covers 13 residues. In DNA, the CDR3 is TGCAGCGTCGGGACAGGGAACTACAATGAGCAGTTCTTC. It yields the protein CSVGTGNYNEQFF.

A few counts support this clonotype. CDR3 nucleotides: TGCGCCAGCAGCTTGTCGGCTAGCGGACCCTACAATGAGCAGTTCTTC. Protein: CASSLSASGPYNEQFF. The rearrangement uses TRBV5-1 and TRBJ2-1, with 7 positions matching TRBD2. The CDR3 is 16 amino acids. V trimming: 1 base; J trimming: 2 bases; junction bases outside the gene matches: 6. The V gene's germline CDR1 is SGHRS and CDR2 YFSETQ.

In its sample, this clonotype was seen a few times. The chain carries TRBV12-3 or TRBV12-4 and TRBJ1-4; weak D call: TRBD1 (6 bases). V lost 7 bases and J 6 bases, leaving 12 bases between the germline ends. The CDR3 totals 13 residues. In DNA form, the CDR3 reads TGTGCCAGCAAGTCAGGGGCGTATGAAAAACTGTTTTTT. Its protein product is CASKSGAYEKLFF.

This clonotype has only a few counts. The rearrangement links TRBV6-1 to TRBJ2-4; the match to TRBD1 covers 8 bases. Unmatched junction bases numbered 8, after V lost 4 bases and J lost 9 bases. The CDR3 sequence is 14 residues long. Per the germline V gene, CDR1 is MNHNS and CDR2 is SASEGT. CDR3 in amino acids: CASSGTGTRGIQYF. Here the CDR3 DNA reads TGTGCCAGCAGTGGGACAGGGACCAGGGGCATTCAGTACTTC.

The chain couples TRBV5-4 to TRBJ2-1; 9 bases line up with TRBD2. The CDR3 sequence is 14 residues long. J gave up 5 bases and V 6 bases, and 6 bases lay outside the gene matches. The germline CDR1 and CDR2 sequences are SGHNT and YYREEE (reference sequence). The CDR3 region has the DNA TGTGCCAGCACCTTAGCGGGAGTGCACAATGAGCAGTTCTTC. Protein sequence: CASTLAGVHNEQFF.

J is TRBJ1-1 and V is TRBV28; 7 bases map to TRBD1. V was pared by 1 base and J by 4 bases, with 6 bases of the junction left unmatched. Germline V lookup: CDR1 MDHEN, CDR2 SYDVKM. CDR3 size: 15 residues. The CDR3 nucleotides read TGTGCCAGCAGTTTATTAAGGGCAGGGGGCACTGAAGCTTTCTTT. This translates into CASSLLRAGGTEAFF. The full variable domain, completed using reference TRBV28 and TRBJ1-1, is DVKVTQSSRYLVKRTGEKVFLECVQDMDHENMFWYRQDPGLGLRLIYFSYDVKMKEKGDIPEGYSVSREKKERFSLILESASTNQTSMYLCASSLLRAGGTEAFFGQGTRLTVV.

DNA of the CDR3: TGCAGTGCTGACTCAGCTTTCTACAATGAGCAGTTCTTC. Encoded protein: CSADSAFYNEQFF. This rearrangement joins TRBV20-1 to TRBJ2-1; D not resolved. The CDR3 runs to 13 residues. V gave up 5 bases and J gave up 3 bases, with 11 bases separating them. Germline CDR1 and CDR2: DFQATT and SNEGSKA (reference sequence).